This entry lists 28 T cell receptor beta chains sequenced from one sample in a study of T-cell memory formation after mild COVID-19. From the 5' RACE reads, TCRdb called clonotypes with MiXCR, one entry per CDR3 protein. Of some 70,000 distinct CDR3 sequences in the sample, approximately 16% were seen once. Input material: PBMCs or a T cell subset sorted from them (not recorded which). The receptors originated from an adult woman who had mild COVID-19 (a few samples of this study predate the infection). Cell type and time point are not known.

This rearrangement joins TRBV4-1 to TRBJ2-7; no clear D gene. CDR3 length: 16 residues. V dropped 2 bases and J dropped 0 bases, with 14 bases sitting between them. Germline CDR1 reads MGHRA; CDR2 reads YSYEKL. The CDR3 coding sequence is TGCGCCAGCAGCCAATTTATGCAAACCCTCTCCTACGAGCAGTACTTC. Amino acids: CASSQFMQTLSYEQYF.

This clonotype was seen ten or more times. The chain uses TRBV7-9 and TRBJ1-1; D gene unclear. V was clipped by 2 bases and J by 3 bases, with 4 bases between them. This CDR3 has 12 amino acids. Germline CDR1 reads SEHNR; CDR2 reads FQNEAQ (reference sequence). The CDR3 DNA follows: TGTGCCAGCAGCTTATCGGACACTGAAGCTTTCTTT. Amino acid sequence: CASSLSDTEAFF.

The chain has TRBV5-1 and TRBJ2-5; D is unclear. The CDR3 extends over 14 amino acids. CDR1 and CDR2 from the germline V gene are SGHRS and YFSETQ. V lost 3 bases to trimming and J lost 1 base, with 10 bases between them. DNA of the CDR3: TGCGCCAGCAGCTCAGATACGGGCCAAGAGACCCAGTACTTC. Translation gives CASSSDTGQETQYF.

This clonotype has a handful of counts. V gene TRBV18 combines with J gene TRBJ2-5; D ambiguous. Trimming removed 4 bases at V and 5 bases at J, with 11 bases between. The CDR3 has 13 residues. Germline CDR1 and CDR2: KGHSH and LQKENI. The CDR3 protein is CASSRRFKETQYF. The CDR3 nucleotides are TGTGCCAGCTCACGAAGGTTTAAGGAGACCCAGTACTTC.

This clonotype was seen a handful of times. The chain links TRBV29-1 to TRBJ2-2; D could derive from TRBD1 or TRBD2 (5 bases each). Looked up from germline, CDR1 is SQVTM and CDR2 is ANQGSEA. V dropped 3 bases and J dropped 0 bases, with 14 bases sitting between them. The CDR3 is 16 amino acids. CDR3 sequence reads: CSVDLSGTSNTGELFF. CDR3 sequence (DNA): TGCAGCGTTGACCTGTCCGGGACCTCGAACACCGGGGAGCTGTTTTTT.

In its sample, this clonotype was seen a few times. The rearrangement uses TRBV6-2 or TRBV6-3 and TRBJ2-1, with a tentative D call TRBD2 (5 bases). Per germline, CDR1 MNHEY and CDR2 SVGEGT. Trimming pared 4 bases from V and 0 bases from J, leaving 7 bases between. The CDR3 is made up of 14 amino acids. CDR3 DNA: TGTGCCAGCAGTTCGGACTTCTCCTACAATGAGCAGTTCTTC. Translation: CASSSDFSYNEQFF.

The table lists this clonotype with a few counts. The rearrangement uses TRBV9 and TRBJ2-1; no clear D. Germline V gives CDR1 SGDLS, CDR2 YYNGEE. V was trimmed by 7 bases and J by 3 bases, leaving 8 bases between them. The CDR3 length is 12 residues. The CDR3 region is CASSPGYNEQFF. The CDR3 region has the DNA TGTGCCAGCTCCCCGGGCTACAATGAGCAGTTCTTC.

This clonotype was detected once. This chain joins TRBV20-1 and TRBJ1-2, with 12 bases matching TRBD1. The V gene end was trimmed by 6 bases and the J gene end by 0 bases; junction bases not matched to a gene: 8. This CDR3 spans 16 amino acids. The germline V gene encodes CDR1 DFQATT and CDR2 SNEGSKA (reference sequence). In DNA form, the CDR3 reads TGCAGTGCCCGGGACAGGGGGCCAACTACTAACTATGGCTACACCTTC. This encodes CSARDRGPTTNYGYTF.

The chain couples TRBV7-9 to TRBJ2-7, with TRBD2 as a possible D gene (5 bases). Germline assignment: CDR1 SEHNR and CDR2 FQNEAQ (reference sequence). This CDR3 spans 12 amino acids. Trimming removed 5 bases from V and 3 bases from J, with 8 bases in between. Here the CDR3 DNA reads TGTGCCAGCAGCCGGGCGGGCTACGAGCAGTACTTC. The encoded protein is CASSRAGYEQYF.

The CDR3 DNA reads as TGTGCCAGCAGCTACATTACAGGGGACGAGCAGTACTTC. Translating gives CASSYITGDEQYF. The chain has TRBV11-2 and TRBJ2-7; 7 positions match TRBD1. The junction had 5 bases not matched to a gene; V was cut back by 4 bases and J by 5 bases. The CDR3 totals 13 residues. Germline CDR1 reads SGHAT; CDR2 reads FQNNGV.

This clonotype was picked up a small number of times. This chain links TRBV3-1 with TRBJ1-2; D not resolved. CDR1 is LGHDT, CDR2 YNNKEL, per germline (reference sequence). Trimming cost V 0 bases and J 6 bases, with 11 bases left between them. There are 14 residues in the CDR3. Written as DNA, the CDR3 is TGTGCCAGCAGCCAAGAGGAAAATGTGGATGGCTACACCTTC. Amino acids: CASSQEENVDGYTF.

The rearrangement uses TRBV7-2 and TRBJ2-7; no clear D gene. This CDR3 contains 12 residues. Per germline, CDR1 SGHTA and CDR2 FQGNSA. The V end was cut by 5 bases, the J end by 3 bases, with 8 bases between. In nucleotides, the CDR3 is TGTGCCAGCAGCCGACTGGACTACGAGCAGTACTTC. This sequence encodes CASSRLDYEQYF.

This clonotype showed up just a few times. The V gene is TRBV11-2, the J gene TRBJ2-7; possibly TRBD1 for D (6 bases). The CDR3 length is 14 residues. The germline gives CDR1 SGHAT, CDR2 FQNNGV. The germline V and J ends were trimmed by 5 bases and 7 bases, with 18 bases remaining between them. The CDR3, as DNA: TGTGCCAGCAGCGCACCGGGACACGGGCTGGAGCAGTACTTC. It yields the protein CASSAPGHGLEQYF. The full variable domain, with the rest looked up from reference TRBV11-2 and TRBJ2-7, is EAGVAQSPRYKIIEKRQSVAFWCNPISGHATLYWYQQILGQGPKLLIQFQNNGVVDDSQLPKDRFSAERLKGVDSTLKIQPAKLEDSAVYLCASSAPGHGLEQYFGPGTRLTVT.

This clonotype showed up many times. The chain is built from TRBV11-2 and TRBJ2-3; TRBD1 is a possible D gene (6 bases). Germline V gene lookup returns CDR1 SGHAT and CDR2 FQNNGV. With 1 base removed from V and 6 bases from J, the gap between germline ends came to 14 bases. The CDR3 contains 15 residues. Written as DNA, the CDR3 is TGTGCCAGCAGCTTAGTTCAGGGGCCCCCTGATACGCAGTATTTT. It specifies CASSLVQGPPDTQYF.

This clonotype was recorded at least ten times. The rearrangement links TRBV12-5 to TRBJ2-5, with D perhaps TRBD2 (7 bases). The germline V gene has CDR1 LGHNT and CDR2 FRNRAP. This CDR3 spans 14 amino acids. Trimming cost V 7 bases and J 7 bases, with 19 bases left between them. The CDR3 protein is CASAAKQGGGTQYF. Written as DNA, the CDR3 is TGTGCTAGTGCCGCGAAACAGGGAGGGGGGACCCAGTACTTC. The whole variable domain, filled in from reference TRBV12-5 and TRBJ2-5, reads DARVTQTPRHKVTEMGQEVTMRCQPILGHNTVFWYRQTMMQGLELLAYFRNRAPLDDSGMPKDRFSAEMPDATLATLKIQPSEPRDSAVYFCASAAKQGGGTQYFGPGTRLLVL.

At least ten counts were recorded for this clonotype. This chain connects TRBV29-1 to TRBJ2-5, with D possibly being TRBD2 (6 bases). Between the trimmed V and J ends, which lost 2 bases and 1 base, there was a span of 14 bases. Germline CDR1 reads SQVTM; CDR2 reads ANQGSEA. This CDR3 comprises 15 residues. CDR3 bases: TGCAGCGTTGAATGGTCGGGAGTCCGCCAAGAGACCCAGTACTTC. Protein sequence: CSVEWSGVRQETQYF.

CDR3 protein: CASSYNRLYEQYF. CDR3 DNA sequence: TGTGCCAGCAGTTACAATCGGCTCTACGAGCAGTACTTC. V is TRBV6-5 and J is TRBJ2-7; no firm D call. V shed 2 bases and J shed 3 bases, with 8 bases lying between them. Germline CDR1 reads MNHEY; CDR2 reads SVGAGI. The CDR3 is 13 residues long.

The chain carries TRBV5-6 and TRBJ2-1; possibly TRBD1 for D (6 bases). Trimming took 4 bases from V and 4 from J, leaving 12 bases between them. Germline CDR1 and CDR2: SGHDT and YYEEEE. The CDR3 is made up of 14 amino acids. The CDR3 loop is CASSPWTDYNEQFF. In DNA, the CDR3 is TGTGCCAGCAGCCCTTGGACAGATTACAATGAGCAGTTCTTC.

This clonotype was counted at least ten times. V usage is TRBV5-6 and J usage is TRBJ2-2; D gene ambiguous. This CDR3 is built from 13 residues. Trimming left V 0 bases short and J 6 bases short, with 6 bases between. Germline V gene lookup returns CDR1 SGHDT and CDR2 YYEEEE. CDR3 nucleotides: TGTGCCAGCAGCTTGGTGTCCCCCGGGGAGCTGTTTTTT. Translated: CASSLVSPGELFF.

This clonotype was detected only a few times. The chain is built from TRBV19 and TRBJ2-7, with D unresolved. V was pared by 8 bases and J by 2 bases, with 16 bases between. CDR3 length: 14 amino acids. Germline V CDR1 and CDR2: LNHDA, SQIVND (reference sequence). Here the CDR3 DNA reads TGTGCCAGTTGCCCCGAGGCGTGGGCCTACGAGCAGTACTTC. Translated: CASCPEAWAYEQYF.

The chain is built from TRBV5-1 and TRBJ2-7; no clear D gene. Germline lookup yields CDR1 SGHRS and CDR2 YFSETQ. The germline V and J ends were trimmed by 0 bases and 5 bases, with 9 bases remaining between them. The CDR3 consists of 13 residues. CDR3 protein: CASSLDLGNEQYF. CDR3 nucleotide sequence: TGCGCCAGCAGCTTGGATCTAGGGAACGAGCAGTACTTC. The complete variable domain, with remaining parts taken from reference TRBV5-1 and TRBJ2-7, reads KAGVTQTPRYLIKTRGQQVTLSCSPISGHRSVSWYQQTPGQGLQFLFEYFSETQRNKGNFPGRFSGRQFSNSRSEMNVSTLELGDSALYLCASSLDLGNEQYFGPGTRLTVT.

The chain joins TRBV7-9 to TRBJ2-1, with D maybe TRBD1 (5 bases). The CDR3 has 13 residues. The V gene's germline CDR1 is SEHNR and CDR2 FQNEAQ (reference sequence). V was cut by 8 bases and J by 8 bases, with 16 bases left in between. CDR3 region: CASGQGSIDEQFF. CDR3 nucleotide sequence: TGTGCCAGCGGGCAGGGAAGTATCGATGAGCAGTTCTTC. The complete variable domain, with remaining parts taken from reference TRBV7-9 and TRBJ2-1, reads DTGVSQNPRHKITKRGQNVTFRCDPISEHNRLYWYRQTLGQGPEFLTYFQNEAQLEKSRLLSDRFSAERPKGSFSTLEIQRTEQGDSAMYLCASGQGSIDEQFFGPGTRLTVL.

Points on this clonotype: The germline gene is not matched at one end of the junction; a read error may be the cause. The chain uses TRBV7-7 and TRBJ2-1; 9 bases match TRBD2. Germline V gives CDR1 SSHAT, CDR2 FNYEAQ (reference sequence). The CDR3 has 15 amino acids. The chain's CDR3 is CASSLETSGYNEQFF. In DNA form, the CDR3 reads TGTGCTAGCAGCTTAGAGACTAGCGGCTACAATGAGCAGTTCTTC. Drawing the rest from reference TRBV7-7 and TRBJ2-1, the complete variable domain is GAGVSQSPRYKVTKRGQDVTLRCDPISSHATLYWYQQALGQGPEFLTYFNYEAQPDKSGLPSDRFSAERPEGSISTLTIQRTEQRDSAMYRCASSLETSGYNEQFFGPGTRLTVL.

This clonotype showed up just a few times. CDR3 DNA sequence: TGCAGTGCTCTTGGACTAGCGGGCTCCTACAATGAGCAGTTCTTC. Translation gives CSALGLAGSYNEQFF. The gene calls are TRBV20-1 and TRBJ2-1; TRBD2 aligns across 11 bases. The CDR3 is 15 residues long. Germline V gene data show CDR1 as DFQATT and CDR2 as SNEGSKA (reference sequence). J was trimmed by 0 bases and V by 5 bases; bases with no gene match: 3.

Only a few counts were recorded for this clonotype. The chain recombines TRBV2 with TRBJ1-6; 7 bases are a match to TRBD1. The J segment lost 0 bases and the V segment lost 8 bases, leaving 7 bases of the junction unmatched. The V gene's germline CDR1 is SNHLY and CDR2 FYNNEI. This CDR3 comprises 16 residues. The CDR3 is CASHRQGSSYNSPLHF. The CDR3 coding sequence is TGTGCCAGCCACCGACAGGGAAGCTCCTATAATTCACCCCTCCACTTT.

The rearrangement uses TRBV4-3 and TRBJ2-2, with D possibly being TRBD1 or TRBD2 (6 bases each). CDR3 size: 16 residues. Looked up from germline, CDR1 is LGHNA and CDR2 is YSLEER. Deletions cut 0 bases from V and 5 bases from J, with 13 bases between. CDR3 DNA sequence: TGCGCCAGCAGCCAAGATCGAGGGGGGAGGACCGGGGAGCTGTTTTTT. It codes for CASSQDRGGRTGELFF.

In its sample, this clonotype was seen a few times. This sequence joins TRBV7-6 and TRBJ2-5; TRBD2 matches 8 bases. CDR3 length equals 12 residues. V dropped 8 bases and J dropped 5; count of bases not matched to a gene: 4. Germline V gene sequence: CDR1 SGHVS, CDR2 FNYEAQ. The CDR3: CASDGGGETQYF. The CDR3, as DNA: TGTGCCAGCGACGGGGGGGGCGAGACCCAGTACTTC.

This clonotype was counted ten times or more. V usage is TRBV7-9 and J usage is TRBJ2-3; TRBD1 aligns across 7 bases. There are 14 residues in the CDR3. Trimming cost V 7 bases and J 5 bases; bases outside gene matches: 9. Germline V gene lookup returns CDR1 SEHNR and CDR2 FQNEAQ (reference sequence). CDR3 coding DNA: TGTGCCAGCACCACAGGGGTGATCGGAGATACGCAGTATTTT. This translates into CASTTGVIGDTQYF.